This T cell receptor beta chain is drawn from a study of T cell repertoires in cytomegalovirus infection. TCRdb re-called the reads through MiXCR, storing one row per CDR3 protein. The sample includes about 680,000 distinct CDR3 sequences, about 24% of them seen just once. This clonotype was detected ten times or more. The receptor comes from a human donor in good health (CMV status not recorded). Some clones in this sample may be carry-over from other donors' samples. The specimen sequenced was CD8+ T cells from PBMCs.

The CDR3 here is CASSLEHSLNTGELFF. CDR3 bases: TGTGCCAGCAGCTTAGAACACAGCTTGAACACCGGGGAGCTGTTTTTT. V and J are TRBV7-2 and TRBJ2-2, with D unclear. V was cut by 1 base and J by 1 base, with 10 bases left in between. Germline loops: CDR1 SGHTA, CDR2 FQGNSA. This CDR3 has 16 amino acids. Full variable domain (rest looked up from reference TRBV7-2 and TRBJ2-2): GAGVSQSPSNKVTEKGKDVELRCDPISGHTALYWYRQSLGQGLEFLIYFQGNSAPDKSGLPSDRFSAERTGGSVSTLTIQRTQQEDSAVYLCASSLEHSLNTGELFFGEGSRLTVL.